The 5 T cell receptor beta chains presented below share a single source sample, sequenced in a study. TCRdb recomputed calls from the RT-PCR reads with MiXCR, one row per CDR3 protein. The repertoire has more than 550,000 distinct CDR3 sequences, over 12% of them found once; the top ten carry about 3.9%. Material for sequencing was memory CD4+ T cells from blood. Receptors were obtained from a female donor in good health, serving as a healthy control.

This clonotype was observed a handful of times. The chain couples TRBV18 to TRBJ2-5, with 10 positions matching TRBD2. The V and J ends lost 3 bases and 1 base, in that order; junction bases with no gene match: 2. This CDR3 is built from 15 residues. The germline V gene encodes CDR1 KGHSH and CDR2 LQKENI. The CDR3 nucleotides are TGTGCCAGCTCACCGTGGACTAGCGGCCAAGAGACCCAGTACTTC. Protein product: CASSPWTSGQETQYF.

This clonotype showed up many times. The chain uses TRBV12-3 or TRBV12-4 and TRBJ1-2, with 9 bases that match TRBD1. The CDR3 covers 13 residues. V trimming: 3 bases; J trimming: 10 bases; junction bases outside the gene matches: 6. The CDR3 protein is CASSFAGQGVYTF. CDR3 coding DNA: TGTGCCAGCAGTTTCGCGGGACAGGGAGTCTACACCTTC.

As concerns this clonotype: One junction end does not reproduce the germline sequence, and a read error may be involved. The gene calls are TRBV20-1 and TRBJ2-6, with 11 positions matching TRBD2. This CDR3 has 18 amino acids. Germline CDR1 and CDR2: DFQATT and SNEGSKA (reference sequence). CDR3 sequence reads: CSAPPIAGGSSRANVLTF. CDR3 DNA: TGCAGTGCTCCCCCTATAGCGGGAGGGTCCTCTAGGGCCAACGTCCTGACTTTC.

There are many counts of this clonotype. The rearrangement links TRBV5-1 to TRBJ1-1; 7 positions agree with TRBD1. CDR3 length: 15 amino acids. The V and J ends lost 5 bases and 0 bases, in that order; junction bases with no gene match: 7. The germline V gene encodes CDR1 SGHRS and CDR2 YFSETQ. This chain's CDR3 is CASRAAGTVNTEAFF. In nucleotides, the CDR3 is TGCGCCAGCAGGGCGGCCGGGACAGTGAACACTGAAGCTTTCTTT.

This clonotype was found many times. CDR3 sequence: CASTRGGGYNEQFF. CDR3 in DNA: TGCGCCAGCACGCGGGGGGGCGGCTACAATGAGCAGTTCTTC. This sequence joins TRBV5-1 and TRBJ2-1; TRBD2 aligns across 9 bases. Per germline, CDR1 SGHRS and CDR2 YFSETQ. CDR3 size: 14 residues. J gave up 3 bases and V 6 bases, and 4 bases lay outside the gene matches. Complete variable domain (other parts from reference TRBV5-1 and TRBJ2-1): KAGVTQTPRYLIKTRGQQVTLSCSPISGHRSVSWYQQTPGQGLQFLFEYFSETQRNKGNFPGRFSGRQFSNSRSEMNVSTLELGDSALYLCASTRGGGYNEQFFGPGTRLTVL.